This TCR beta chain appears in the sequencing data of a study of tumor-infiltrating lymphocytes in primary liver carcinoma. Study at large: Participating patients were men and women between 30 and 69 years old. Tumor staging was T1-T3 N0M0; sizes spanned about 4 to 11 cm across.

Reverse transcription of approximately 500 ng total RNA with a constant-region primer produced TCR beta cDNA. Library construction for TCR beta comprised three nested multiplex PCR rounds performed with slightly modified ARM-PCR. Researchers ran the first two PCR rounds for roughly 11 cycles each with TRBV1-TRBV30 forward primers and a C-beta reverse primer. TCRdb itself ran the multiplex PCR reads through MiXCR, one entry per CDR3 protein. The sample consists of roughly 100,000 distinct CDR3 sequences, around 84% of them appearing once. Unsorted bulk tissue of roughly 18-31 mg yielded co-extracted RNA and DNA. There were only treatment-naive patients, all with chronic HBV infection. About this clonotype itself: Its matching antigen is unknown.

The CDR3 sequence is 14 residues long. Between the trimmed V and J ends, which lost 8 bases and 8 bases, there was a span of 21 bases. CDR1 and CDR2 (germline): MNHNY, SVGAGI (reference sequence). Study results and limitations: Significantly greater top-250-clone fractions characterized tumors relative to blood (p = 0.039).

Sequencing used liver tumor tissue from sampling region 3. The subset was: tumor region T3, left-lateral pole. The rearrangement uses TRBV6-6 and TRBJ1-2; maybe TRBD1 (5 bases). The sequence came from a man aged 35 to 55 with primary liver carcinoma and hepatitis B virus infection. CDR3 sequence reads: CASRPTGGRDGYTF. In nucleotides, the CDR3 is TGTGCCAGCCGACCTACGGGGGGTAGGGACGGCTACACCTTC.